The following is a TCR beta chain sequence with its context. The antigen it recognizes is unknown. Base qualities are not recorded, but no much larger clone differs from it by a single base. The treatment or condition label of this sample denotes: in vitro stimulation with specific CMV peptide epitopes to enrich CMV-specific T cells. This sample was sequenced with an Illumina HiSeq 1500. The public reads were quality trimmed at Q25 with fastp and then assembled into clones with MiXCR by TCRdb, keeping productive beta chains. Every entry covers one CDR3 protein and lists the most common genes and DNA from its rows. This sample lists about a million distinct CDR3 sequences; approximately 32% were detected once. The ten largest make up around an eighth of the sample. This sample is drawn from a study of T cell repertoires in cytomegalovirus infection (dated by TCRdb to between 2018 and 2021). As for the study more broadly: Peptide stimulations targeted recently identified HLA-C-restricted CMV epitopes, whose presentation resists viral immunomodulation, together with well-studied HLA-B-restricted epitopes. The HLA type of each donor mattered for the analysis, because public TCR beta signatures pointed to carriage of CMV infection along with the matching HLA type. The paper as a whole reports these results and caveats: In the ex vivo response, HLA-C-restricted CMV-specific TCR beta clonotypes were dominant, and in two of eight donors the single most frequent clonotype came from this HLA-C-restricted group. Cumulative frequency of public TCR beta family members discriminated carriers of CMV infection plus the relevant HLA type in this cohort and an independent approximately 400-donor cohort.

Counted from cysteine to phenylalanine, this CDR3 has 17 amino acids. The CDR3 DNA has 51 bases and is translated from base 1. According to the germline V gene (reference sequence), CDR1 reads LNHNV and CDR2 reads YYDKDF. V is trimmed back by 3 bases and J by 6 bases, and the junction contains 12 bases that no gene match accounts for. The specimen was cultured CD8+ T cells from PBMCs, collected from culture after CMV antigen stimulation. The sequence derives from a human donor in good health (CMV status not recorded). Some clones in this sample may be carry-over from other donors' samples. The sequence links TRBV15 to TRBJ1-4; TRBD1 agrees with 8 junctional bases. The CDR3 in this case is CATSSLIYRGSDEKLFF. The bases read TGTGCCACCAGCAGCCTTATTTACAGGGGGTCGGATGAAAAACTGTTTTTT. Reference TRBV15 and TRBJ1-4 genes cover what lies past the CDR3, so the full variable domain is DAMVIQNPRYQVTQFGKPVTLSCSQTLNHNVMYWYQQKSSQAPKLLFHYYDKDFNNEADTPDNFQSRRPNTSFCFLDIRSPGLGDTAMYLCATSSLIYRGSDEKLFFGSGTQLSVL.